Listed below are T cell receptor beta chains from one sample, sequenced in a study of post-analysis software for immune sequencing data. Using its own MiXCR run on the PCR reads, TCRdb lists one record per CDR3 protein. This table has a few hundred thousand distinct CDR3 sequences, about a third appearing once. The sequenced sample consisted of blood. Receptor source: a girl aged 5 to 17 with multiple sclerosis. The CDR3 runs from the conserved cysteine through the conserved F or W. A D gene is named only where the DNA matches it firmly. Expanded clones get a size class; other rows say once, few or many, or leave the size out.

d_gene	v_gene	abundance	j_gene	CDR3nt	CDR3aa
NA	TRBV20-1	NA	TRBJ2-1	TGCAGTGCTAGCCCAGCTGCGACACAGAATGAGCAGTTCTTC	CSASPAATQNEQFF
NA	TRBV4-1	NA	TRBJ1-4	TGCGCCAGCAGCCAACTCCGAAGTGAAAAACTGTTTTTT	CASSQLRSEKLFF
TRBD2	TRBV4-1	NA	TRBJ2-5	TGCGCCAGCAGCCAAGATGAAACTAGCGGAATACAAGAGACCCAGTACTTC	CASSQDETSGIQETQYF
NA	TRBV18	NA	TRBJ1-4	TGTGCCAGCTCAAGGACCAGCGGTAATGAAAAACTGTTTTTT	CASSRTSGNEKLFF
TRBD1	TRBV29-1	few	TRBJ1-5	TGCAGCGTGGGGGGACAGAGAGATCAGCCCCAGCATTTT	CSVGGQRDQPQHF
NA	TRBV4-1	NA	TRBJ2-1	TGCGCCAGCAGCCAAAAGTCGGCGGGGACAAACAATGAGCAGTTCTTC	CASSQKSAGTNNEQFF
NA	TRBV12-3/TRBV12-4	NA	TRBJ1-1	TGTGCCAGCAGTTTGGGGGCCTACGGAACTGAAGCTTTCTTT	CASSLGAYGTEAFF
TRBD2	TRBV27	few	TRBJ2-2	TGTGCCAGCAACCCATCCGGACTAGTGAACACCGGGGAGCTGTTTTTT	CASNPSGLVNTGELFF
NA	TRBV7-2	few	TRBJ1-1	TGTGCCAGCAGCTTAGTATGGGGGGACACTGAAGCTTTCTTT	CASSLVWGDTEAFF
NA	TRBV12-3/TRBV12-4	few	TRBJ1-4	TGTGCCAGCAGTTTTTCCGGGGGTTTGGATGAAAAACTGTTTTTT	CASSFSGGLDEKLFF
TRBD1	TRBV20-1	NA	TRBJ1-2	TGCAGTGCTTTAGGGCAGCAGGGGGCTGGCTACACCTTC	CSALGQQGAGYTF
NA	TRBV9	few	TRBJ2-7	TGTGCCAGCAGCGTAGACCCGGGACACACCTACGAGCAGTACTTC	CASSVDPGHTYEQYF
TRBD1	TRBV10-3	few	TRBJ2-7	TGTGCCATCAGTGAGTTGGGACAGTCGGGCGAGCAGTACTTC	CAISELGQSGEQYF
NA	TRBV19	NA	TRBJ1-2	TGTGCCAGTAGTATCGGACGGAACGATGGCTACACCTTC	CASSIGRNDGYTF
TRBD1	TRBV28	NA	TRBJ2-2	TGTGCCAGCAGTTCGAACTTACAGGGGGAAAAAACCGGGGAGCTGTTTTTT	CASSSNLQGEKTGELFF
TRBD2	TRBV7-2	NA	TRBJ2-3	TGTGCCAGCAGCCCTCAGCGGGGGGGAGCAGATACGCAGTATTTT	CASSPQRGGADTQYF
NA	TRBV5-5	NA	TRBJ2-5	TGTGCCAGCAGCTTGGTGCTAGTACAAGAGACCCAGTACTTC	CASSLVLVQETQYF
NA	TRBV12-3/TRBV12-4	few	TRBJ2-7	TGTGCCAGCAGTTTAATGAGAGCTTACGAGCAGTACTTC	CASSLMRAYEQYF
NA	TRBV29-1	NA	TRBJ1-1	TGCAGCGTGGGGAAACCCCGAACGAACACTGAAGCTTTCTTT	CSVGKPRTNTEAFF
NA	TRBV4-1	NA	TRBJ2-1	TGCGCCAGCAGCCAACTTATCAGGGGATCGGGGTCCTACAATGAGCAGTTCTTC	CASSQLIRGSGSYNEQFF
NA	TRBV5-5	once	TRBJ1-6	TGTGCCAGCAGCTTGGAGGGGGGGGGTCTTCGGGATTCACCCCTCCACTTT	CASSLEGGGLRDSPLHF
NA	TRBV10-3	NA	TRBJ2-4	TGTGCCATCAGTGAAGGGGGTACGGCCGTCATTCAGTACTTC	CAISEGGTAVIQYF
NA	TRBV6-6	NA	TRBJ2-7	TGTGCCAGCAGTTGCATCAAAGGGGACGAGCAGTACTTC	CASSCIKGDEQYF
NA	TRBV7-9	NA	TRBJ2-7	TGTGCCAGCAGTGGTAGCACCTCCTACGAGCAGTACTTC	CASSGSTSYEQYF
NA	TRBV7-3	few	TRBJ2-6	TGTGCCAGCAGCTCAGCCCCGGGCTACGGGGCCAACGTCCTGACTTTC	CASSSAPGYGANVLTF
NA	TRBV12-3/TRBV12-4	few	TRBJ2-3	TGTGCCAGCACCTTGCGAGGTTCAAGGACAGATACGCAGTATTTT	CASTLRGSRTDTQYF
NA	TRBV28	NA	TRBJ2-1	TGTGCCGGCAGTTTATGGTCCCCGGAGGACTCCTACAATGAGCAGTTCTTC	CAGSLWSPEDSYNEQFF
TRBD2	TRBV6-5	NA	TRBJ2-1	TGTGCCAGCAGCACCGGCGGGGGGGCGAAGAATGAGCAGTTCTTC	CASSTGGGAKNEQFF
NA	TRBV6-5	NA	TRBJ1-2	TGTGCCAGCAGTTACGAGCGGGATGGCTATGGCTACACCTTC	CASSYERDGYGYTF
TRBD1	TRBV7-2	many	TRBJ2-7	TGTGCCAGCCTCCGGGACAGTTCCTACGAGCAGTACTTC	CASLRDSSYEQYF
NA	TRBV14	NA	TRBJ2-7	TGTGCCAGCAGCCAAGACCATACAGGGAGCTACGAGCAGTACTTC	CASSQDHTGSYEQYF
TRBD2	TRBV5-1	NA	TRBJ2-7	TGCGCCAGCAGCTTGGCCGGGGGGGTCTACGAATACGAGCAGTACTTC	CASSLAGGVYEYEQYF
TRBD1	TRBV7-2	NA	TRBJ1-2	TGTGCCAGCAGCTTGGACAGGGGAGATGGCTACACCTTC	CASSLDRGDGYTF
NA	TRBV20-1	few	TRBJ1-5	TGCAGTGCACTCCCCCAACATTGGGGTAGCAATCAGCCCCAGCATTTT	CSALPQHWGSNQPQHF
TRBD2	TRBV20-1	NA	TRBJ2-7	TGCAGTGCGCGCCCCGGGACTAGCGGGGCCCTACTTGACTACAATGAGCAGTACTTC	CSARPGTSGALLDYNEQYF
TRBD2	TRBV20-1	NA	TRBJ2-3	TGCAGTGCTAGCGTAGCGGGGAGTACAGATACGCAGTATTTT	CSASVAGSTDTQYF
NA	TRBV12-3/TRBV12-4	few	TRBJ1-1	TGTGCCAGCAGTCGGGTTGGGGGGGGTCGTGAGGGATTCGGAATTGAAGCTTTCTTT	CASSRVGGGREGFGIEAFF
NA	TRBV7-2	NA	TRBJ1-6	TGTGCCAGCAGCTTAGCCGAAGGGACCTCTTCTAATTCACCCCTCCACTTT	CASSLAEGTSSNSPLHF
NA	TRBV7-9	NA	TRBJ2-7	TGTGCCAGCAGCTCCGTAAAAACCGAGACCTTCTCCTACGAGCAGTACTTC	CASSSVKTETFSYEQYF
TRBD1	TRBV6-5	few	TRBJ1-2	TGTGCCAGCAGGAATCCCAGGGGGCAGGGGGGCTACACCTTC	CASRNPRGQGGYTF